Shown below are 4 T cell receptor beta chains from a single sample sequenced in a study of cytomegalovirus exposure and HLA in healthy donors. With 60 Vbeta and 13 Jbeta primers, the PCR was carried out. Produced via immunoSEQ multiplex PCR; TCRdb's table is partial and in-frame only. The table records around 170,000 clones, roughly 80% of them present only once. Material for sequencing was PBMCs. These receptors all stem from a male donor in good health and CMV-seronegative.

This clone was detected only once. V is TRBV5-1 and J is TRBJ2-2, with 7 bases fitting TRBD1. J lost 6 bases, V lost 4 bases, and 9 bases had no gene match. Germline CDR1 SGHRS, CDR2 YFSETQ. The CDR3 contains 15 residues. DNA of the CDR3: TGCGCCAGCAGCCGCCCGGGACAGTTCGCCGGGGAGCTGTTTTTT. The encoded protein is CASSRPGQFAGELFF.

This chain uses TRBV27 with TRBJ1-5; 9 bases map to TRBD1. The CDR3 has 14 amino acids. CDR1 and CDR2 (germline): MNHEY, SMNVEV (reference sequence). V was clipped by 7 bases and J by 4 bases; unmatched bases: 5. Here the CDR3 reads CASKLQGANQPQHF. CDR3 DNA sequence: TGTGCCAGCAAACTACAGGGGGCTAATCAGCCCCAGCATTTT.

This clone occurred once. The chain employs TRBV6-1 and TRBJ1-5; D perhaps matches TRBD1 (6 bases). The germline gives CDR1 MNHNS, CDR2 SASEGT. The CDR3 has 15 residues. The V end was cut by 4 bases, the J end by 5 bases, with 15 bases between. The CDR3 coding sequence is TGTGCCAGCAGTGTGGCCGGGGGGCGGGATCAGCCCCAGCATTTT. Protein sequence: CASSVAGGRDQPQHF.

The V gene is TRBV29-1, the J gene TRBJ2-1; D may be TRBD1 (6 bases). This CDR3 comprises 14 residues. Trimming cost V 4 bases and J 10 bases, with 20 bases left between them. Germline CDR1 SQVTM, CDR2 ANQGSEA. CDR3 protein: CSVVGPGRGNEQFF. The CDR3 bases are TGCAGCGTTGTAGGCCCGGGCAGGGGAAACGAGCAGTTCTTC.